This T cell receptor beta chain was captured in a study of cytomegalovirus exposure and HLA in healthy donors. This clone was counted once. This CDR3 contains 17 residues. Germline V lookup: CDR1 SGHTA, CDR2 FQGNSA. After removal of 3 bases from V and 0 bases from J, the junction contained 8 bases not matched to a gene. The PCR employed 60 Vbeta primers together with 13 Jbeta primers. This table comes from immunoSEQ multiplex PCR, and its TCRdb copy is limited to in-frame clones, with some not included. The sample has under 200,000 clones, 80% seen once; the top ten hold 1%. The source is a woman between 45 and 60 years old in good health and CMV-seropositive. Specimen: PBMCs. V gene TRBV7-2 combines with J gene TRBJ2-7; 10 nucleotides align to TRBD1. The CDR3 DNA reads TGTGCCAGCAGCTTCAGACAGGGGGCAAAAAACTCCTACGAGCAGTACTTC. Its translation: CASSFRQGAKNSYEQYF.